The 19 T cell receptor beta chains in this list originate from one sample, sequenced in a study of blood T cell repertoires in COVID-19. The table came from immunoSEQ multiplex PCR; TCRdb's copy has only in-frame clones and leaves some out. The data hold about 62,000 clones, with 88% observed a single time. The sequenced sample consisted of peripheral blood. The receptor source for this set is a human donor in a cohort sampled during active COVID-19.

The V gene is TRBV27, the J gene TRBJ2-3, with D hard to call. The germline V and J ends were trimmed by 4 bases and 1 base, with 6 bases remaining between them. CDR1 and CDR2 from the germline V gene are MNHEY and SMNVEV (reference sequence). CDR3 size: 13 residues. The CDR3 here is CASSSRGTDTQYF. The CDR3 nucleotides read TGTGCCAGCAGTTCACGGGGCACAGATACGCAGTATTTT.

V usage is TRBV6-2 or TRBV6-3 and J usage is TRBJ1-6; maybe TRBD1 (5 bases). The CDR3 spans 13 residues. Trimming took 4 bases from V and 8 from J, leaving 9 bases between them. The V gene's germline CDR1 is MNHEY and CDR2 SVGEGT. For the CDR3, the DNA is TGTGCCAGCAGTTCGGGGGTGGATTCACCCCTCCACTTT. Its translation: CASSSGVDSPLHF.

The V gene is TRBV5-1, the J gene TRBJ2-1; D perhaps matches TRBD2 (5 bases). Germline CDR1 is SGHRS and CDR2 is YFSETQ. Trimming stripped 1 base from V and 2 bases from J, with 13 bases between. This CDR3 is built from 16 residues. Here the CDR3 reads CASSLSGSVAYNEQFF. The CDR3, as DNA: TGCGCCAGCAGCTTGTCTGGTAGCGTCGCCTACAATGAGCAGTTCTTC.

The CDR3 spells CATSRLPLRNTEAFF. The CDR3 nucleotides read TGTGCCACCAGCAGGCTCCCCCTTAGAAACACTGAAGCTTTCTTT. The chain recombines TRBV15 with TRBJ1-1; D ambiguous. Germline V CDR1 and CDR2: LNHNV, YYDKDF (reference sequence). Trimming removed 3 bases from V and 2 bases from J, with 13 bases in between. CDR3 size: 15 residues.

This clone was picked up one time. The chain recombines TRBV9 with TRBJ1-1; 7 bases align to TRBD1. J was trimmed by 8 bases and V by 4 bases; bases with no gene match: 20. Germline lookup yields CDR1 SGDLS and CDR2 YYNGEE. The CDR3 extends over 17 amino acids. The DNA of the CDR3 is TGTGCCAGCAGCCACACCCGGGACAGTCCCGACGAGAGGGAAGCTTTCTTT. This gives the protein CASSHTRDSPDEREAFF.

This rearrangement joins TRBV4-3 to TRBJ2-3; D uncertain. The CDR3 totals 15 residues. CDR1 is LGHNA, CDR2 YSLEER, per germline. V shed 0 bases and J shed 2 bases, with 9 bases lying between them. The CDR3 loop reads CASSQDRGFTDTQYF. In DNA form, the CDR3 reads TGCGCCAGCAGCCAAGATCGAGGCTTCACAGATACGCAGTATTTT.

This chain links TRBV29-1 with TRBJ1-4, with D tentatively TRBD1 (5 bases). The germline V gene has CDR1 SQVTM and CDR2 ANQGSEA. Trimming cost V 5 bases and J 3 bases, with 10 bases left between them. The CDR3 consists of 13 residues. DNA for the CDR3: TGCAGCGTTAGACAGTCTTCTAATGAAAAACTGTTTTTT. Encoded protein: CSVRQSSNEKLFF.

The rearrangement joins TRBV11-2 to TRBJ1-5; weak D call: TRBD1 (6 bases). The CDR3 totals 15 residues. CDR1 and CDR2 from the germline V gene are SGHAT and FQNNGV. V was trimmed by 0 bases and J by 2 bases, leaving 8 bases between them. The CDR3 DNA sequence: TGTGCCAGCAGCTTAGAAGGGGGGGGCAATCAGCCCCAGCATTTT. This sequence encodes CASSLEGGGNQPQHF.

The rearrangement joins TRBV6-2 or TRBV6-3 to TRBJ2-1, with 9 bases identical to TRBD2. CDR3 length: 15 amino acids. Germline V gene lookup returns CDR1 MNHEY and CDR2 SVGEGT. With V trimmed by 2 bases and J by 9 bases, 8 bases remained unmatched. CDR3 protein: CASSYGLAGNTEQFF. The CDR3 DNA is TGTGCCAGCAGTTACGGTCTAGCGGGAAATACTGAGCAGTTCTTC.

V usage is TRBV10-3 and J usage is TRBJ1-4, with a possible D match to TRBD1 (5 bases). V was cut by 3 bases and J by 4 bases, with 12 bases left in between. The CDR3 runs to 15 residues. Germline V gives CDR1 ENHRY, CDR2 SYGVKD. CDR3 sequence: CAISDRTGGNEKLFF. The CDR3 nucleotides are TGTGCCATCAGTGATCGGACGGGGGGTAATGAAAAACTGTTTTTT.

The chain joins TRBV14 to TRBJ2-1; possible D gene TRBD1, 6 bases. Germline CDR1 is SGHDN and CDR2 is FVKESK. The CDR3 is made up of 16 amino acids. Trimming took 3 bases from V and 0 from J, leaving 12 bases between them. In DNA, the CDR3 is TGTGCCAGCAGCCACAGGGACACTTTCTCCTACAATGAGCAGTTCTTC. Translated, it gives CASSHRDTFSYNEQFF.

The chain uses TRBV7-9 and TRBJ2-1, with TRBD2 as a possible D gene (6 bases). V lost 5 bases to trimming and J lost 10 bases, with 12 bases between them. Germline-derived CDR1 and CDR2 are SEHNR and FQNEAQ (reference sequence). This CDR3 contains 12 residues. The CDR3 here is CASSLYLAEQFF. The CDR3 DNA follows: TGTGCCAGCAGCCTGTACCTAGCGGAGCAGTTCTTC.

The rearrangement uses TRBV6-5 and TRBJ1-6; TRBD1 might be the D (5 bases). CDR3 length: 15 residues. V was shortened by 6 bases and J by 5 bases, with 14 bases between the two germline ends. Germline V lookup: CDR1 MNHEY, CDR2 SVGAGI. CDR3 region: CASRRQFGNNSPLHF. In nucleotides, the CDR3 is TGTGCCAGCAGAAGACAGTTCGGAAATAATTCACCCCTCCACTTT.

The CDR3 coding sequence is TGTGCCAGCAAACCCACGACAGGGTACACCGGGGAGCTGTTTTTT. Protein product: CASKPTTGYTGELFF. The chain uses TRBV6-5 and TRBJ2-2, with 7 bases aligning to TRBD1. Trimming at V came to 7 bases and at J to 3 bases, leaving 8 bases not matched to a gene. The germline V gene encodes CDR1 MNHEY and CDR2 SVGAGI. There are 15 residues in the CDR3.

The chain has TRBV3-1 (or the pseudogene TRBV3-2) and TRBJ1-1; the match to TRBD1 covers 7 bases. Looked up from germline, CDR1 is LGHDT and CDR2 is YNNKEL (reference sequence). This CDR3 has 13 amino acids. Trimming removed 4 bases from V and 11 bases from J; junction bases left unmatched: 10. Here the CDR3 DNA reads TGTGCCAGCAGCCCAAGGACAGGACGAGAGGCTTTCTTT. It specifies CASSPRTGREAFF.

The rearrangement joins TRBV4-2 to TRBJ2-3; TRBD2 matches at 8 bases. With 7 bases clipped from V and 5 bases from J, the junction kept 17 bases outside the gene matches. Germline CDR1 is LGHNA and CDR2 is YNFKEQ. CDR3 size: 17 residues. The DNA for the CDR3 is TGTGCCAGCAAACCGGCGGGGGGAGCGGGAGATGGAGATACGCAGTATTTT. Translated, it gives CASKPAGGAGDGDTQYF.

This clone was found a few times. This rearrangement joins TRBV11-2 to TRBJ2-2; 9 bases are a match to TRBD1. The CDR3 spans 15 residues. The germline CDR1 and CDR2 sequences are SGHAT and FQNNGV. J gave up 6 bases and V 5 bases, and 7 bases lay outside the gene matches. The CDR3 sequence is CASSLRDREAGELFF. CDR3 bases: TGTGCCAGCAGCCTACGGGACAGGGAAGCCGGGGAGCTGTTTTTT.

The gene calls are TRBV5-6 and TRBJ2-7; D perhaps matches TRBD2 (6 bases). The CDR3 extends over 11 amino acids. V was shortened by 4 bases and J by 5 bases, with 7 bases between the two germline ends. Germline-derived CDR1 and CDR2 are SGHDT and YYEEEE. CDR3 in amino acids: CASSREDEQYF. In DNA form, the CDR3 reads TGTGCCAGCAGCAGGGAGGACGAGCAGTACTTC. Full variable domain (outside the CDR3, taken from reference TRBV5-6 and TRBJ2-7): DAGVTQSPTHLIKTRGQQVTLRCSPKSGHDTVSWYQQALGQGPQFIFQYYEEEERQRGNFPDRFSGHQFPNYSSELNVNALLLGDSALYLCASSREDEQYFGPGTRLTVT.

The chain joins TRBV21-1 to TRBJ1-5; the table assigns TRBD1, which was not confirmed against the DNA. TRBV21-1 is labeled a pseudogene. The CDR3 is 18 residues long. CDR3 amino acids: CASSKAGEQGDLRQPQHF. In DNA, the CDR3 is TGTGCCAGCAGCAAAGCTGGAGAGCAGGGGGACCTTCGGCAGCCCCAGCATTTT.